The TCR beta chain described here comes from a study of shared T cell receptors in the human thymus. The CDR3 has 16 amino acids. Germline assignment: CDR1 SGHDN and CDR2 FVKESK. Between the trimmed V and J ends, which lost 0 bases and 4 bases, there was a span of 15 bases. This table comes from immunoSEQ multiplex PCR, and its TCRdb copy is limited to in-frame clones, with some not included. The sample includes approximately 730,000 clones, 70% to 90% of them seen just once. In addition, the sample was reused for a study of human thymus T cells. That paper adds: Obtained as resections during corrective heart surgery, the thymus tissue was then studied. Related research reported highly overlapping thymic repertoires among unrelated individuals.

The chain has TRBV14 and TRBJ1-2, with D perhaps TRBD1 (5 bases). The sequenced material came from thymocytes. The clonotype was recovered from a girl under three years old with a congenital heart defect. The CDR3 DNA reads TGTGCCAGCAGCCAAGATGGGAGGGGTCAGTTCTATGGCTACACCTTC. Protein product: CASSQDGRGQFYGYTF.